These 10 T cell receptor beta chains were sequenced from one sample in a study of cytomegalovirus exposure and HLA in healthy donors. The PCR used 60 Vbeta and 13 Jbeta primers. Assay used: immunoSEQ multiplex PCR; TCRdb lists only in-frame clones, some missing. The profile shows 150,000 to 200,000 clones, about 80% of them singletons. The sample consisted of PBMCs. Receptors originate from a woman aged 25 to 45 in good health and CMV-seropositive.

The chain is built from TRBV4-3 and TRBJ2-7; no firm D call. The CDR3 runs to 13 residues. Trimming stripped 0 bases from V and 5 bases from J, with 8 bases between. CDR1 LGHNA and CDR2 YSLEER come from the germline V gene. For the CDR3, the DNA is TGCGCCAGCAGCCAAGAAACCGGAGACGAGCAGTACTTC. Translating it yields CASSQETGDEQYF.

This sequence joins TRBV2 and TRBJ2-1; 15 bases are a match to TRBD2. The CDR3 loop spans 16 amino acids. CDR1 is SNHLY, CDR2 FYNNEI, per germline. Trimming took 7 bases from V and 8 from J; bases not matched to a gene: 9. The CDR3 nucleotides are TGTGCCAGCACTGGACTAGCGGGAGGGCCTAGCGATGAGCAGTTCTTC. This encodes CASTGLAGGPSDEQFF.

This clone was seen only a few times. The chain links TRBV7-2 to TRBJ2-1, with 13 nucleotides matching TRBD2. The CDR3 spans 15 residues. V lost 4 bases and J lost 7; bases outside the gene matches: 4. Germline loops: CDR1 SGHTA, CDR2 FQGNSA. The CDR3 sequence: CASSSGTSGINEQFF. The CDR3 DNA reads TGTGCCAGCAGCTCGGGGACTAGCGGGATTAATGAGCAGTTCTTC. The whole variable domain, remainder taken from reference TRBV7-2 and TRBJ2-1, is GAGVSQSPSNKVTEKGKDVELRCDPISGHTALYWYRQSLGQGLEFLIYFQGNSAPDKSGLPSDRFSAERTGGSVSTLTIQRTQQEDSAVYLCASSSGTSGINEQFFGPGTRLTVL.

The chain employs TRBV21-1 and TRBJ1-3; no check of the table's D call, TRBD1, against the DNA was made. TRBV21-1 is a listed pseudogene. The CDR3 is 15 residues long. The CDR3 nucleotides read TGTGCCAGCAGCGAAACAGGGAGCTCTGGAAACACCATATATTTT. Protein: CASSETGSSGNTIYF.

This chain uses TRBV29-1 with TRBJ2-1; 14 nucleotides match TRBD2. This CDR3 region has 16 residues. The ends lost 6 bases at V and 5 bases at J; junction bases unmatched: 9. Per germline, CDR1 SQVTM and CDR2 ANQGSEA. The CDR3 region is CSVLGTSGRIDNEQFF. CDR3 in DNA: TGCAGCGTCCTCGGGACTAGCGGGAGAATAGACAATGAGCAGTTCTTC.

The genes are TRBV28 and TRBJ2-7; D may be TRBD2 (7 bases). This CDR3 has 19 residues. Trimming took 7 bases from V and 2 from J, leaving 30 bases between them. CDR1 is MDHEN, CDR2 SYDVKM, per germline. The CDR3 bases are TGTGCCAGCACCATTTCCGCGGGGAGGGGGACTACAAGTACCTACGAGCAGTACTTC. It specifies CASTISAGRGTTSTYEQYF.

In DNA form, the CDR3 reads TGTGCCAGCAGTATGGACAGGTCCTACGAGCAGTACTTC. Encoded protein: CASSMDRSYEQYF. The chain couples TRBV2 to TRBJ2-7, with 7 bases fitting TRBD1. Germline-derived CDR1 and CDR2 are SNHLY and FYNNEI. V dropped 5 bases and J dropped 1; count of bases not matched to a gene: 2. This CDR3 spans 13 amino acids.

This clone showed up just once. The CDR3 nucleotides read TGTGCCAGCAGTGAAGGGACAGGTACCTACGAGCAGTACTTC. Residues: CASSEGTGTYEQYF. The genes are TRBV6-1 and TRBJ2-7; 7 positions match TRBD1. Trimming took 1 base from V and 2 from J; bases not matched to a gene: 2. This CDR3 is 14 amino acids long. The germline V gene encodes CDR1 MNHNS and CDR2 SASEGT.

The chain employs TRBV4-1 and TRBJ1-4; D gene ambiguous. The CDR3 is 16 amino acids. Trimming took off 1 base at V and 2 bases at J, with 11 bases between the two ends. Germline V lookup: CDR1 MGHRA, CDR2 YSYEKL. The CDR3 spells CASSQVANPTNEKLFF. DNA for the CDR3: TGCGCCAGCAGCCAAGTAGCGAACCCCACTAATGAAAAACTGTTTTTT.

The genes are TRBV30 and TRBJ2-7; a possible D gene is TRBD1 (6 bases). Germline loops: CDR1 GTSNPN, CDR2 SVGIG (reference sequence). Deletions cut 7 bases from V and 3 bases from J, with 10 bases between. The CDR3 is made up of 11 amino acids. Here the CDR3 DNA reads TGTGCCTTTACAGGGTACTACGAGCAGTACTTC. Its translation is CAFTGYYEQYF.